Each of the 16 T cell receptor beta chains below was sequenced from the same sample in a study of T cell repertoires in cytomegalovirus infection (dated by TCRdb to the late 2010s). These reads were obtained on an Illumina HiSeq 1500. TCRdb reran the public reads through fastp at Q25 and MiXCR, keeping productive beta chains. For every CDR3 protein sequence, its rows merge into one entry that carries the most common genes and DNA. The sample table shows more than 300,000 distinct CDR3 sequences, and nearly 35% are seen once. The ten most abundant clones make up 13% of the sample. What these receptors recognize is not known. This specimen's treatment or condition label, interpreted: in vitro stimulation with specific CMV peptide epitopes to enrich CMV-specific T cells. The source material was cultured PBMCs, sampled from culture after CMV antigen stimulation. These receptors all stem from a human donor in good health (CMV status not recorded). Some clones in this sample may be carry-over from other donors' samples.

This clonotype was detected many times. The chain joins TRBV7-2 to TRBJ1-2, with 7 bases that match TRBD1. CDR1 is SGHTA and CDR2 is FQGNSA in the germline V gene. V dropped 4 bases and J dropped 9; count of bases not matched to a gene: 5. The CDR3 length is 12 residues. The CDR3 protein is CASSSRTGSYTF. As DNA, the CDR3 is TGTGCCAGCAGCTCCCGGACAGGAAGCTACACCTTC.

This clonotype has just a few counts. The J gene is TRBJ1-2, the V gene TRBV12-3 or TRBV12-4; no clear D. This CDR3 has 13 residues. Trimming took off 8 bases at V and 6 bases at J, with 16 bases between the two ends. This chain's CDR3 is CASSAASLDGYTF. Here the CDR3 DNA reads TGTGCCAGCTCAGCCGCGAGTCTCGATGGCTACACCTTC.

This clonotype was counted only a few times. V is TRBV19 and J is TRBJ2-1, with 9 positions matching TRBD1. The CDR3 has 13 amino acids. Trimming took 6 bases from V and 3 from J; bases not matched to a gene: 0. Germline V lookup: CDR1 LNHDA, CDR2 SQIVND (reference sequence). CDR3 sequence: CASRTGGYNEQFF. CDR3 nucleotide sequence: TGTGCCAGTAGGACAGGGGGCTACAATGAGCAGTTCTTC.

This clonotype has a handful of counts. The V gene is TRBV19, the J gene TRBJ1-1, with TRBD1 matching 9 bases. Trimming removed 3 bases from V and 2 bases from J; junction bases left unmatched: 7. In germline, CDR1 is LNHDA, CDR2 SQIVND (reference sequence). This CDR3 is 16 amino acids long. The CDR3 DNA is TGTGCCAGTAGTATTCTAACAGGGGGCGGAAACACTGAAGCTTTCTTT. It encodes CASSILTGGGNTEAFF. Filled out from reference TRBV19 and TRBJ1-1, the complete variable domain reads DGGITQSPKYLFRKEGQNVTLSCEQNLNHDAMYWYRQDPGQGLRLIYYSQIVNDFQKGDIAEGYSVSREKKESFPLTVTSAQKNPTAFYLCASSILTGGGNTEAFFGQGTRLTVV.

The chain employs TRBV15 and TRBJ2-2, with TRBD2 identical over 9 bases. This CDR3 is built from 15 residues. Germline V gene lookup returns CDR1 LNHNV and CDR2 YYDKDF (reference sequence). Trimming at V came to 6 bases and at J to 5 bases, leaving 7 bases not matched to a gene. The DNA for the CDR3 is TGTGCCACCAGAGAGCGGGGGGCGAGTACCGGGGAGCTGTTTTTT. It codes for CATRERGASTGELFF.

V is TRBV28 and J is TRBJ1-2; maybe TRBD1 (5 bases). Germline CDR1 MDHEN, CDR2 SYDVKM. The CDR3 length is 13 residues. The V end was cut by 7 bases, the J end by 4 bases, with 13 bases between. The CDR3 spells CASMVDRLYGYTF. The CDR3 bases are TGTGCCAGCATGGTTGACAGACTCTATGGCTACACCTTC.

The chain employs TRBV5-1 and TRBJ1-1; D is ambiguous. In germline, CDR1 is SGHRS, CDR2 YFSETQ. This CDR3 is 16 amino acids long. Trimming removed 5 bases at V and 1 base at J, with 18 bases between. Here the CDR3 reads CASSPMGMQTNTEAFF. CDR3 nucleotides: TGCGCCAGCAGTCCGATGGGCATGCAGACGAACACTGAAGCTTTCTTT.

This clonotype was counted between two and nine times. The V gene is TRBV19, the J gene TRBJ2-2; D gene unclear. V was cut by 6 bases and J by 2 bases, with 13 bases left in between. Looked up from germline, CDR1 is LNHDA and CDR2 is SQIVND (reference sequence). The CDR3 runs 15 residues. CDR3 loop: CASRPAELNTGELFF. The CDR3 nucleotides are TGTGCCAGTAGGCCCGCGGAACTTAACACCGGGGAGCTGTTTTTT.

This clonotype was found many times. The V call is TRBV7-2, the J call TRBJ2-3; unclear D gene. The V gene's germline CDR1 is SGHTA and CDR2 FQGNSA. Trimming took off 3 bases at V and 2 bases at J, with 21 bases between the two ends. The CDR3 runs to 18 residues. This CDR3 reads CASSFLTAVLGYTDTQYF. The CDR3 DNA follows: TGTGCCAGCAGCTTCCTGACGGCGGTTCTGGGATACACAGATACGCAGTATTTT.

This clonotype was counted between two and nine times. This rearrangement joins TRBV12-3 or TRBV12-4 to TRBJ2-5; D unclear. Trimming removed 3 bases from V and 4 bases from J, with 12 bases in between. The CDR3 spans 14 residues. The DNA of the CDR3 is TGTGCCAGCAGTTTCGGCCCCGGAAGAGAGACCCAGTACTTC. It specifies CASSFGPGRETQYF.

In DNA form, the CDR3 reads TGTGCCAGCAGTCAACTGCCCCCCGGGAGTTATAATTCACCCCTCCACTTT. This translates into CASSQLPPGSYNSPLHF. The chain links TRBV7-2 to TRBJ1-6, with D uncertain. The CDR3 has 17 residues. The germline CDR1 and CDR2 sequences are SGHTA and FQGNSA. Trimming took off 6 bases at V and 4 bases at J, with 19 bases between the two ends. Drawing the rest from reference TRBV7-2 and TRBJ1-6, the complete variable domain is GAGVSQSPSNKVTEKGKDVELRCDPISGHTALYWYRQSLGQGLEFLIYFQGNSAPDKSGLPSDRFSAERTGGSVSTLTIQRTQQEDSAVYLCASSQLPPGSYNSPLHFGNGTRLTVT.

The V gene is TRBV6-1, the J gene TRBJ1-1; no clear D. CDR3 length: 13 amino acids. The ends were cut back, 7 bases at V and 4 bases at J, with 13 bases in the middle. The germline gives CDR1 MNHNS, CDR2 SASEGT. For the CDR3, the DNA is TGTGCCAGCAAATACGGACGGCTCACTGAAGCTTTCTTT. The encoded protein is CASKYGRLTEAFF.

The chain couples TRBV27 to TRBJ2-3, with 7 bases that match TRBD1. The CDR3 is 14 amino acids. V lost 5 bases, J lost 5 bases, and 7 bases stayed unmatched. CDR1 is MNHEY, CDR2 SMNVEV, per germline (reference sequence). For the CDR3, the DNA is TGTGCCAGCAGTACCCGGGACAGAGGAGATACGCAGTATTTT. It specifies CASSTRDRGDTQYF.

This clonotype was recorded at least ten times. This sequence joins TRBV4-1 and TRBJ2-1, with 8 bases fitting TRBD2. Germline V gene data show CDR1 as MGHRA and CDR2 as YSYEKL. The ends lost 3 bases at V and 1 base at J; junction bases unmatched: 11. The CDR3 length is 18 residues. CDR3 sequence (DNA): TGCGCCAGCAGCCATCAAACAGGACTAGCTGCTTCCTACAATGAGCAGTTCTTC. Its translation is CASSHQTGLAASYNEQFF.

The V gene is TRBV19, the J gene TRBJ2-1; TRBD2 is a possible D gene (7 bases). The CDR3 is 16 residues long. Germline assignment: CDR1 LNHDA and CDR2 SQIVND (reference sequence). Trimming took off 0 bases at V and 5 bases at J, with 14 bases between the two ends. The CDR3 DNA reads as TGTGCCAGTAGTATAGATCCGGGCGGGGGCCACAATGAGCAGTTCTTC. Its protein is CASSIDPGGGHNEQFF.

The chain carries TRBV7-4 and TRBJ2-7; possibly TRBD2 for D (6 bases). Germline V CDR1 and CDR2: SGHVT, SQSDAQ. The V and J ends lost 3 bases and 4 bases respectively, with 7 bases between them. The CDR3 is 12 amino acids. CDR3 protein: CASSFGTYEQYV. CDR3 DNA: TGTGCCAGCAGCTTCGGGACTTACGAGCAGTACGTC.